Listed below are T cell receptor beta chains from one sample, sequenced in a study of shared clonotypes between healthy human individuals. Sequencing used immunoSEQ multiplex PCR; TCRdb keeps in-frame clones, though not all of them. This table has more than 2 million clones, over 85% appearing once. Sequenced: naive CD4+ T cells sorted from blood. Every receptor here comes from a man between 18 and 29 years old in good health. The CDR3 runs from the conserved cysteine through the conserved F or W. D genes are given only for firm matches. Not all rows give a size; the values are once, few, many and, for expanded clones, a class.

CDR3nt: TGTGCCAGCAGTGAAGCGGCTGCTAGAGAGCAGTTCTTC
CDR3aa: CASSEAAAREQFF
d_gene: NA
j_gene: TRBJ2-1
v_gene: TRBV6-1
abundance: NA

CDR3nt: TGTGCCAGCAGCTTGGACACAGGGGTGAGAAACGAGCAGTACTTC
CDR3aa: CASSLDTGVRNEQYF
d_gene: TRBD1
j_gene: TRBJ2-7
v_gene: TRBV5-4
abundance: once

CDR3nt: TGTGCCAGCAGCTACCGGACAGGGGACTTGGAGCAGTACTTC
CDR3aa: CASSYRTGDLEQYF
d_gene: TRBD1
j_gene: TRBJ2-7
v_gene: TRBV5-4
abundance: NA

CDR3nt: TGTGCCAGCAGACGGACAGGGGAGGGAGATACGCAGTATTTT
CDR3aa: CASRRTGEGDTQYF
d_gene: TRBD1
j_gene: TRBJ2-3
v_gene: TRBV7-9
abundance: NA

CDR3nt: TGTGCCAGCAGCGCGAGGGATACGCAGTATTTT
CDR3aa: CASSARDTQYF
d_gene: NA
j_gene: TRBJ2-3
v_gene: TRBV5-6
abundance: NA

CDR3nt: TGTGCCTGGATTGAACAGGGGGCAGGCGGGGAGCTGTTTTTT
CDR3aa: CAWIEQGAGGELFF
d_gene: TRBD1
j_gene: TRBJ2-2
v_gene: TRBV30
abundance: NA

CDR3nt: TGTGCCAGCAGGCGGGAGGGAGGGGGTCGCTCTGGAAACACCATATATTTT
CDR3aa: CASRREGGGRSGNTIYF
d_gene: NA
j_gene: TRBJ1-3
v_gene: TRBV27
abundance: NA

CDR3nt: TGCGCCAGCAGCCCTCGTAGGGGGGGCACAGATACGCAGTATTTT
CDR3aa: CASSPRRGGTDTQYF
d_gene: NA
j_gene: TRBJ2-3
v_gene: TRBV4-1
abundance: few

CDR3nt: TGTGCCAGCAGCGGCACCGGGACAGGGTTCGGGGAGCTGTTTTTT
CDR3aa: CASSGTGTGFGELFF
d_gene: TRBD1
j_gene: TRBJ2-2
v_gene: TRBV5-4
abundance: NA

CDR3nt: TGTGCCAGCAGCCGTATGGGGCTGACTCCTAACGAGCAGTACTTC
CDR3aa: CASSRMGLTPNEQYF
d_gene: NA
j_gene: TRBJ2-7
v_gene: TRBV28
abundance: NA

CDR3nt: TGCGCCAGCAGTGAGTCGAGGGGGACTGGGGCCAACGTCCTGACTTTC
CDR3aa: CASSESRGTGANVLTF
d_gene: NA
j_gene: TRBJ2-6
v_gene: TRBV10-1
abundance: NA

CDR3nt: TGTGCCAGCAGCTTGGATACAGGGGGCATCTATGGCTACACCTTC
CDR3aa: CASSLDTGGIYGYTF
d_gene: TRBD1
j_gene: TRBJ1-2
v_gene: TRBV5-4
abundance: NA

CDR3nt: TGTGCCAGCAGTTACCAACGACAGGGATCGAACTATGGCTACACCTTC
CDR3aa: CASSYQRQGSNYGYTF
d_gene: TRBD1
j_gene: TRBJ1-2
v_gene: TRBV6-5
abundance: NA

CDR3nt: TGTGCCAGCAGCTCCAGGGACAGCCAAGAGACCCAGTACTTC
CDR3aa: CASSSRDSQETQYF
d_gene: TRBD1
j_gene: TRBJ2-5
v_gene: TRBV11-2
abundance: once

CDR3nt: TGTGCCAGCAGCCCGCGGGGGAGCACAGATACGCAGTATTTT
CDR3aa: CASSPRGSTDTQYF
d_gene: TRBD2
j_gene: TRBJ2-3
v_gene: TRBV7-3
abundance: NA

CDR3nt: TGTGCCAGCAGTCAAGCCTGGGGGGTCGGGACGAATGAGCAGTTCTTC
CDR3aa: CASSQAWGVGTNEQFF
d_gene: NA
j_gene: TRBJ2-1
v_gene: TRBV6-1
abundance: NA

CDR3nt: TGTGCCAGTAGCCCCAGCACAGATACGCAGTATTTT
CDR3aa: CASSPSTDTQYF
d_gene: NA
j_gene: TRBJ2-3
v_gene: TRBV19
abundance: NA

CDR3nt: TGCGCCAGCAGCCAAGGGAGCGGGTTCCACGAGCAGTACTTC
CDR3aa: CASSQGSGFHEQYF
d_gene: NA
j_gene: TRBJ2-7
v_gene: TRBV4-1
abundance: NA

CDR3nt: TGTGCCAGCAGTCGACTAGCGGGCTCCTACAATGAGCAGTTCTTC
CDR3aa: CASSRLAGSYNEQFF
d_gene: TRBD2
j_gene: TRBJ2-1
v_gene: TRBV2
abundance: NA

CDR3nt: TGTGCCTGGAGTCGACAGGGGATGGGGAACACTGAAGCTTTCTTT
CDR3aa: CAWSRQGMGNTEAFF
d_gene: TRBD1
j_gene: TRBJ1-1
v_gene: TRBV30
abundance: NA

CDR3nt: TGTGCCAGTAGTCATAGACTAGCGGGAGTAGGAGATACGCAGTATTTT
CDR3aa: CASSHRLAGVGDTQYF
d_gene: TRBD2
j_gene: TRBJ2-3
v_gene: TRBV19
abundance: once

CDR3nt: TGTGCCAGCAGTGAAGGACAGTACTATGGCTACACCTTC
CDR3aa: CASSEGQYYGYTF
d_gene: NA
j_gene: TRBJ1-2
v_gene: TRBV6-1
abundance: once

CDR3nt: TGTGCCATCAGCGAATTTGGGGCGGGGACTAGCACAGATACGCAGTATTTT
CDR3aa: CAISEFGAGTSTDTQYF
d_gene: NA
j_gene: TRBJ2-3
v_gene: TRBV10-3
abundance: NA

CDR3nt: TGTGCCAGCAGCCCTTATGGCCCGGGACAGGGGGACTACGAGCAGTACTTC
CDR3aa: CASSPYGPGQGDYEQYF
d_gene: TRBD1
j_gene: TRBJ2-7
v_gene: TRBV2
abundance: NA

CDR3nt: TGTGCCAGCAGTGAAGCGGCCAGGGGAGGTCAGCCCCAGCATTTT
CDR3aa: CASSEAARGGQPQHF
d_gene: NA
j_gene: TRBJ1-5
v_gene: TRBV6-1
abundance: NA

CDR3nt: TGCAGCGTTGAGTTAGGGACCTCCTACGAGCAGTACTTC
CDR3aa: CSVELGTSYEQYF
d_gene: NA
j_gene: TRBJ2-7
v_gene: TRBV29-1
abundance: NA

CDR3nt: TGTGCCAGCAGTACACAGACAGGGGGCAGCTATGGCTACACCTTC
CDR3aa: CASSTQTGGSYGYTF
d_gene: TRBD1
j_gene: TRBJ1-2
v_gene: TRBV28
abundance: NA

CDR3nt: TGTGCCAGCAGCCTAGGAGGGGGGGCTCCCCAGGCTACGCAGTATTTT
CDR3aa: CASSLGGGAPQATQYF
d_gene: NA
j_gene: TRBJ2-3
v_gene: TRBV7-9
abundance: NA

CDR3nt: TGTGCCAGCAGCCGGGACAGGGTGGGGGAGCAGTACTTC
CDR3aa: CASSRDRVGEQYF
d_gene: TRBD1
j_gene: TRBJ2-7
v_gene: TRBV11-3
abundance: NA